One sample yielded the 16 T cell receptor beta chains listed below, sequenced in a study of response to subunit inactivated influenza vaccine. MiXCR, applied by TCRdb to the RT-PCR reads, yields one record per CDR3 protein. The sample contains about 500,000 distinct CDR3 sequences, approximately 15% of which appear only once. Sequenced material: CD4+ T cells sorted from PBMCs, taken less than 30 months after vaccination. The receptors here all came from a man aged 45-69 years who received an inactivated influenza vaccine.

A few counts support this clonotype. CDR3 sequence (DNA): TGTGCCAGCAGCTTAGCGCCTAGCGGGGGGGCCTTACAGTACTTC. It codes for CASSLAPSGGALQYF. This chain connects TRBV7-2 to TRBJ2-5; TRBD2 aligns across 12 bases. The CDR3 runs to 15 residues. With 0 bases clipped from V and 11 bases from J, the junction kept 7 bases outside the gene matches. Germline lookup yields CDR1 SGHTA and CDR2 FQGNSA.

Comments on this clonotype: Possible read error: a much larger clone is one base away. V and J are TRBV3-1 and TRBJ2-2; D unclear. This CDR3 is built from 14 residues. In germline, CDR1 is LGHDT, CDR2 YNNKEL (reference sequence). V was shortened by 7 bases and J by 1 base, with 10 bases between the two germline ends. CDR3 nucleotides: TGTGCCAGCAAGCCATGGGGGAACACCGGGGAGCTGTTTTTT. It codes for CASKPWGNTGELFF.

The sample holds a few counts of this clonotype. This chain connects TRBV20-1 to TRBJ2-5; 7 bases are shared with TRBD1. The V segment lost 5 bases and the J segment 2 bases; nucleotides outside the gene matches: 11. This CDR3 is built from 15 residues. Germline CDR1 and CDR2: DFQATT and SNEGSKA (reference sequence). CDR3 sequence (DNA): TGCAGTGCTCAAACAAGACAGGGTCGGCAAGAGACCCAGTACTTC. Translating gives CSAQTRQGRQETQYF.

Here the CDR3 DNA reads TGCAGTCGAAAAGATGGGGGACGGAATGAGCAGTTCTTC. It yields the protein CSRKDGGRNEQFF. The chain uses TRBV20-1 and TRBJ2-1, with D perhaps assigned TRBD1 or TRBD2 (5 bases each). The germline gives CDR1 DFQATT, CDR2 SNEGSKA (reference sequence). The V end lost 8 bases, the J end lost 7 bases, and 18 bases lay between the germline ends. The CDR3 contains 13 residues.

This clonotype was detected only a few times. This sequence joins TRBV12-3 or TRBV12-4 and TRBJ2-7; D is perhaps TRBD2 (5 bases). Trimming removed 2 bases at V and 1 base at J, with 12 bases between. This CDR3 comprises 15 residues. CDR3 bases: TGTGCCAGCAGTTTAAAGGGAGAGGGTTCCTACGAGCAGTACTTC. Translated: CASSLKGEGSYEQYF.

This clonotype was counted only a few times. This chain joins TRBV6-2 or TRBV6-3 and TRBJ2-2, with D tentatively TRBD1 (6 bases). The CDR3 contains 14 residues. Between the trimmed V and J ends, which lost 10 bases and 1 base, there was a span of 13 bases. Germline loops: CDR1 MNHEY, CDR2 SVGEGT. This CDR3 is CATAWGRNTGELFF. The CDR3 nucleotides read TGTGCCACCGCGTGGGGGCGGAACACCGGGGAGCTGTTTTTT.

In its sample, this clonotype was seen a few times. V is TRBV28 and J is TRBJ1-1; D is perhaps TRBD1 (6 bases). Between the trimmed V and J ends, which lost 8 bases and 3 bases, there was a span of 16 bases. CDR1 and CDR2 (germline): MDHEN, SYDVKM. This CDR3 region has 14 residues. DNA of the CDR3: TGTGCCAGCTCTTCGGTTAGGGGGTACACTGAAGCTTTCTTT. This translates into CASSSVRGYTEAFF. Together with reference TRBV28 and TRBJ1-1, the CDR3 gives the full variable domain: DVKVTQSSRYLVKRTGEKVFLECVQDMDHENMFWYRQDPGLGLRLIYFSYDVKMKEKGDIPEGYSVSREKKERFSLILESASTNQTSMYLCASSSVRGYTEAFFGQGTRLTVV.

The genes are TRBV24-1 and TRBJ2-5; 7 nucleotides agree with TRBD1. CDR1 and CDR2 (germline): KGHDR, SFDVKD. The CDR3 runs to 14 residues. The V segment lost 1 base and the J segment 4 bases; nucleotides outside the gene matches: 2. CDR3 loop: CATSDFRTGETQYF. The CDR3 nucleotides read TGTGCCACCAGTGATTTCCGGACAGGAGAGACCCAGTACTTC.

This clonotype showed up just a few times. V gene TRBV5-1 combines with J gene TRBJ1-1, with 7 bases identical to TRBD1. This CDR3 is built from 16 residues. Unmatched junction bases numbered 8, after V lost 1 base and J lost 2 bases. The V gene's germline CDR1 is SGHRS and CDR2 YFSETQ. This chain's CDR3 is CASSLTPGGINTEAFF. The DNA of the CDR3 is TGCGCCAGCAGCTTGACCCCAGGGGGGATCAACACTGAAGCTTTCTTT.

This chain joins TRBV3-1 and TRBJ2-2; 8 bases are shared with TRBD1. The CDR3 spans 16 residues. V shed 6 bases, J shed 1 base, and the junction held 7 bases outside the gene matches. CDR1 is LGHDT, CDR2 YNNKEL, per germline (reference sequence). This chain's CDR3 is CASRPSGQGNTGELFF. In DNA, the CDR3 is TGTGCCAGCAGACCCTCCGGACAGGGGAACACCGGGGAGCTGTTTTTT.

This clonotype appeared a few times. The chain has TRBV20-1 and TRBJ1-6; TRBD1 is a possible D gene (5 bases). The germline gives CDR1 DFQATT, CDR2 SNEGSKA (reference sequence). V lost 3 bases and J 0 bases, leaving 18 bases between the germline ends. This CDR3 contains 18 residues. The CDR3 region is CSARGGRDLSSYNSPLHF. DNA for the CDR3: TGCAGTGCTAGGGGAGGCCGGGACCTAAGCTCCTATAATTCACCCCTCCACTTT.

This chain joins TRBV4-2 and TRBJ1-1, with unresolved D. V shed 4 bases and J shed 1 base, with 10 bases lying between them. The CDR3 is 14 residues long. In germline, CDR1 is LGHNA, CDR2 YNFKEQ. The CDR3 nucleotides read TGTGCCAGCAGCCCCTATATCGGGAACACTGAAGCTTTCTTT. Its protein is CASSPYIGNTEAFF.

There are many counts of this clonotype. The genes are TRBV7-8 and TRBJ2-3, with 12 bases identical to TRBD1. Germline-derived CDR1 and CDR2 are SGHVS and FQNEAQ. V dropped 5 bases and J dropped 4; count of bases not matched to a gene: 7. This CDR3 contains 16 residues. The chain's CDR3 is CASSTRDRGRPDTQYF. The CDR3 DNA is TGTGCCAGCAGCACCCGGGACAGGGGGCGCCCAGATACGCAGTATTTT.

The sample holds a few counts of this clonotype. The chain has TRBV12-5 and TRBJ2-1, with 7 bases matching TRBD2. This CDR3 contains 17 residues. Germline trimming cut 0 bases from V and 5 bases from J; bases unmatched to any gene: 10. Germline lookup yields CDR1 LGHNT and CDR2 FRNRAP. CDR3 DNA sequence: TGTGCTAGTGGTTTGGTACTCGGGCGGGAGCGAGACAATGAGCAGTTCTTC. Its protein is CASGLVLGRERDNEQFF.

The gene calls are TRBV12-3 or TRBV12-4 and TRBJ2-2, with D unclear. V shed 7 bases and J shed 6 bases, with 6 bases lying between them. The CDR3 totals 11 residues. The CDR3 here is CASNSPGELFF. The CDR3 bases are TGTGCCAGCAATTCCCCCGGGGAGCTGTTTTTT.

V gene TRBV29-1 combines with J gene TRBJ2-2; D might be TRBD1 (5 bases). The germline V and J ends were trimmed by 5 bases and 4 bases, with 14 bases remaining between them. Germline loops: CDR1 SQVTM, CDR2 ANQGSEA. The CDR3 consists of 14 residues. The CDR3 loop reads CSVSARVGTGELFF. The CDR3 nucleotides read TGCAGCGTTTCGGCCAGGGTGGGCACCGGGGAGCTGTTTTTT.